Listed below are T cell receptor beta chains from one sample, sequenced in a study of OX40 agonist ivuxolimab in advanced cancers. Libraries were prepared by immunoSEQ multiplex PCR; TCRdb keeps only in-frame clonotypes and omits some of them. The data hold about 100,000 clones, with approximately 90% observed a single time. The sequencing here drew on CD4+ or CD8+ T cells sorted from blood, taken in a trial of the OX40 agonist ivuxolimab. All receptors come from an adult with an advanced solid tumor such as melanoma, head and neck, liver or kidney cancer. Each CDR3 is given with its conserved first and last residue. The order of the fields is D gene, J gene, clone size, V gene, CDR3 protein, CDR3 DNA. D genes are given only for firm matches. Size is omitted from some rows. Given values are once, few, many or a class for expanded clones.

NA | TRBJ1-5 | NA | TRBV6-1 | CASRDVSNQPQHF | TGTGCCAGCCGGGATGTTAGCAATCAGCCCCAGCATTTT
TRBD1 | TRBJ1-5 | NA | TRBV5-8 | CASSFTGVGWPQHF | TGTGCCAGCAGCTTCACAGGGGTTGGGTGGCCCCAGCATTTT
NA | TRBJ2-4 | NA | TRBV20-1 | CSARSGNIQYF | TGCAGTGCTAGGTCTGGGAACATTCAGTACTTC
NA | TRBJ2-5 | NA | TRBV9 | CASSLRDFRQETQYF | TGTGCCAGCAGCCTTCGGGACTTCCGACAAGAGACCCAGTACTTC
NA | TRBJ2-7 | NA | TRBV7-3 | CASSQTTDSYEQYF | TGTGCCAGCAGCCAAACGACAGATAGCTACGAGCAGTACTTC
NA | TRBJ1-2 | once | TRBV6-1 | CASGEDIWAGYTF | TGTGCCAGTGGGGAAGACATTTGGGCTGGCTACACCTTC
TRBD2 | TRBJ2-1 | NA | TRBV7-9 | CASSPPGLAELNEQFF | TGTGCCAGCAGCCCTCCGGGACTAGCGGAACTAAATGAGCAGTTCTTC
TRBD2 | TRBJ2-7 | NA | TRBV5-4 | CASSLSGRGGDEQYF | TGTGCCAGCAGCTTGAGCGGGAGGGGCGGCGACGAGCAGTACTTC
NA | TRBJ2-1 | NA | TRBV28 | CASSLGGKAYNEQFF | TGTGCCAGCAGTTTGGGGGGAAAAGCCTACAATGAGCAGTTCTTC
NA | TRBJ1-3 | once | TRBV7-9 | CASSPGTETGDTIYF | TGTGCCAGCAGCCCTGGGACGGAGACTGGGGACACCATATATTTT
NA | TRBJ1-2 | NA | TRBV14 | CASSQAQRGYTF | TGTGCCAGCAGCCAAGCCCAGCGGGGCTACACCTTC
NA | TRBJ1-3 | NA | TRBV7-8 | CASSLATGLDGNTIYF | TGTGCCAGCAGCTTAGCTACCGGGCTCGATGGAAACACCATATATTTT
NA | TRBJ2-1 | NA | TRBV5-1 | CASSPAWRSDSYNEQFF | TGCGCCAGCAGCCCTGCTTGGCGGAGTGACTCCTACAATGAGCAGTTCTTC
TRBD2 | TRBJ2-2 | NA | TRBV7-2 | CASSFSGRANTGELFF | TGTGCCAGCAGCTTCAGCGGGAGGGCGAACACCGGGGAGCTGTTTTTT